These 9 T cell receptor beta chains were sequenced from one sample in a study of blood T cells in healthy people across ages. Primers used in a second PCR of roughly 6 to 12 cycles were a sample-barcoded 5' primer and a J-beta primer mix. Via MiXCR, TCRdb re-called the 5' RACE reads, giving one row per CDR3 protein. The sample has 650,000 to 700,000 distinct CDR3 sequences; roughly half are singletons. The source material was blood. Source of these receptors: a woman at least 80 years old in good health.

This clonotype was detected a few times. The chain links TRBV20-1 to TRBJ1-6, with 8 bases lining up with TRBD1. CDR1 is DFQATT and CDR2 is SNEGSKA in the germline V gene (reference sequence). V gave up 3 bases and J gave up 5 bases; unmatched junction bases: 6. The CDR3 is 15 residues long. The CDR3 region has the DNA TGCAGTGCTAGTCCAGGGGGCTACCATAATTCACCCCTCCACTTT. Its protein is CSASPGGYHNSPLHF.

The chain recombines TRBV4-3 with TRBJ2-3; D may be TRBD2 (6 bases). Trimming shortened V by 4 bases and J by 2 bases, and 19 bases separated the two germline ends. This CDR3 is 17 amino acids long. Germline V CDR1 and CDR2: LGHNA, YSLEER. CDR3 amino acids: CASSPRVAGRSTDTQYF. CDR3 sequence (DNA): TGCGCCAGCAGCCCAAGGGTCGCGGGGCGATCCACAGATACGCAGTATTTT.

In its sample, this clonotype was seen a few times. The V and J genes are TRBV12-3 or TRBV12-4 and TRBJ2-4, with D unresolved. V dropped 2 bases and J dropped 1 base, with 6 bases sitting between them. CDR3 length: 14 residues. DNA for the CDR3: TGTGCCAGCAGTTTATGGGATGCCAAAAACATTCAGTACTTC. This encodes CASSLWDAKNIQYF.

This clonotype is a singleton in its sample. The chain combines TRBV5-1 with TRBJ2-6; D is unclear. Trimming removed 0 bases at V and 2 bases at J, with 6 bases between. Per the germline V gene, CDR1 is SGHRS and CDR2 is YFSETQ. The CDR3 covers 15 residues. The CDR3 loop reads CASSLVVAGANVLTF. Written as DNA, the CDR3 is TGCGCCAGCAGCTTGGTGGTAGCTGGGGCCAACGTCCTGACTTTC.

The rearrangement links TRBV4-2 to TRBJ2-7, with D maybe TRBD1 (5 bases). The CDR3 has 14 amino acids. Trimming pared 8 bases from V and 6 bases from J, leaving 20 bases between. Germline V gene lookup returns CDR1 LGHNA and CDR2 YNFKEQ. The CDR3 DNA reads TGTGCCAGCGGGGCCTCTGGGGCGGAAATCGAGCAGTACTTC. Translated: CASGASGAEIEQYF.

Remarks on this clonotype: Relative to the germline gene, one junction end is altered; a read error may explain this. The chain uses TRBV27 and TRBJ1-5; possible D gene TRBD1, 5 bases. The CDR3 extends over 13 amino acids. From germline, CDR1 is MNHEY and CDR2 SMNVEV (reference sequence). CDR3 in amino acids: CATQGRGNQPRHF. The CDR3 DNA reads as TGTGCCACTCAGGGAAGAGGCAATCAGCCCCGGCATTTT.

This chain joins TRBV29-1 and TRBJ2-5; no clear D. This CDR3 spans 13 amino acids. Germline CDR1 is SQVTM and CDR2 is ANQGSEA. Trimming shortened V by 4 bases and J by 2 bases, and 11 bases separated the two germline ends. The CDR3, as DNA: TGCAGCGTTGGCTTTAACACACAAGAGACCCAGTACTTC. Translated, it gives CSVGFNTQETQYF.

The V and J genes are TRBV6-2 or TRBV6-3 and TRBJ2-1, with 12 bases lining up with TRBD2. CDR3 length: 14 residues. With 6 bases clipped from V and 9 bases from J, the junction kept 6 bases outside the gene matches. Germline loops: CDR1 MNHEY, CDR2 SVGEGT. This CDR3 reads CASRASGRDGEQFF. The CDR3 DNA reads as TGTGCCAGCAGGGCTAGCGGGAGGGACGGTGAGCAGTTCTTC.

The sample holds one count of this clonotype. The rearrangement uses TRBV12-3 or TRBV12-4 and TRBJ1-2; TRBD1 aligns across 7 bases. This CDR3 has 14 amino acids. The V gene end was trimmed by 1 base and the J gene end by 8 bases; junction bases not matched to a gene: 7. CDR3: CASSLGTGASGYTF. In nucleotides, the CDR3 is TGTGCCAGCAGTTTAGGGACAGGAGCGTCCGGCTACACCTTC.